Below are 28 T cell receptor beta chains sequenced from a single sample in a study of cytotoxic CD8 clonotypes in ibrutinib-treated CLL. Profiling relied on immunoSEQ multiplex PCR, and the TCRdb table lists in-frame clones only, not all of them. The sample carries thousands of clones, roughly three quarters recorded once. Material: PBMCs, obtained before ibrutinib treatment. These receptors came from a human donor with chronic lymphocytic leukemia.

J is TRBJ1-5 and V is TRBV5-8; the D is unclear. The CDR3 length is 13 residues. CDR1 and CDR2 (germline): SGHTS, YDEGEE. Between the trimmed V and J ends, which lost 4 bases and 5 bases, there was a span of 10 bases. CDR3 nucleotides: TGTGCCAGCAGCCCGGCGTGGGATCAGCCCCAGCATTTT. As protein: CASSPAWDQPQHF. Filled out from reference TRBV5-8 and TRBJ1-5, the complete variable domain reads EAGVTQSPTHLIKTRGQQATLRCSPISGHTSVYWYQQALGLGLQFLLWYDEGEERNRGNFPPRFSGRQFPNYSSELNVNALELEDSALYLCASSPAWDQPQHFGDGTRLSIL.

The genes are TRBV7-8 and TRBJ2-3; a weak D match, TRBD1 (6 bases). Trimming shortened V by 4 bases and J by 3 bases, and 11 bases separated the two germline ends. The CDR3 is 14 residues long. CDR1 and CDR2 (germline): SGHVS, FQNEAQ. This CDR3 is CASSSTGLTDTQYF. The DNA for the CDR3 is TGTGCCAGCAGCTCCACAGGGCTGACAGATACGCAGTATTTT.

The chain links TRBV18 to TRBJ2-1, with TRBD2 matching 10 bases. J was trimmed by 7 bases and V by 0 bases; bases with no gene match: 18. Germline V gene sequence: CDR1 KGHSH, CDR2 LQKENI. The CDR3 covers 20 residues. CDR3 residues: CASSPPRASGSWFVTNEQFF. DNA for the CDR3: TGTGCCAGCTCACCACCTCGGGCTAGCGGGAGTTGGTTTGTGACGAATGAGCAGTTCTTC.

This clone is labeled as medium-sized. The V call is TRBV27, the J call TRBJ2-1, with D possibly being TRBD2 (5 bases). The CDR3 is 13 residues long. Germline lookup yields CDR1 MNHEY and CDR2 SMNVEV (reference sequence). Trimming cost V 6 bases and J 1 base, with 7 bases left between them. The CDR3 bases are TGTGCCAGCAGACTAGGTTCCTACAATGAGCAGTTCTTC. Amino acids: CASRLGSYNEQFF.

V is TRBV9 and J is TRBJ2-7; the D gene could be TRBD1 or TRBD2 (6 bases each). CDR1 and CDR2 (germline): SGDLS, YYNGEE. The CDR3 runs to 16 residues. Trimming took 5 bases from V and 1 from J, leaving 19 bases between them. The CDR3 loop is CASSLFIGGMSYEQYF. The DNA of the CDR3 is TGTGCCAGCAGTTTATTCATCGGGGGCATGTCCTACGAGCAGTACTTC.

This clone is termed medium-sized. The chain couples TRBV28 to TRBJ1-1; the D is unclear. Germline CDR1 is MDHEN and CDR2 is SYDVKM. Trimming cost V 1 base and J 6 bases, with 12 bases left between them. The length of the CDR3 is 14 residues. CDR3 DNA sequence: TGTGCCAGCAGTTTATTTCAGGCGTCCGCTGAAGCTTTCTTT. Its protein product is CASSLFQASAEAFF.

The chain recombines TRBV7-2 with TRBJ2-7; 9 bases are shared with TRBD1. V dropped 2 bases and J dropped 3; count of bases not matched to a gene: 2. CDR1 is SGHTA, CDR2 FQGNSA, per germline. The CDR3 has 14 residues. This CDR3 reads CASSLLGQGYEQYF. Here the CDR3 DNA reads TGTGCCAGCAGCTTATTGGGACAGGGCTACGAGCAGTACTTC. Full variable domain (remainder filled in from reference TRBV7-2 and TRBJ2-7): GAGVSQSPSNKVTEKGKDVELRCDPISGHTALYWYRQSLGQGLEFLIYFQGNSAPDKSGLPSDRFSAERTGGSVSTLTIQRTQQEDSAVYLCASSLLGQGYEQYFGPGTRLTVT.

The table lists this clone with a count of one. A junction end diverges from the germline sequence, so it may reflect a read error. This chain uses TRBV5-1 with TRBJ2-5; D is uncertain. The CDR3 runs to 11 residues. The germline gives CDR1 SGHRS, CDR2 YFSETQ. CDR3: CASSLVEAQYF. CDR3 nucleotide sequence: TGCGCCAGCAGCTTGGTAGAGGCCCAGTACTTC.

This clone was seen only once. The CDR3 DNA reads as TGTGCCAGCAGACCGGGGCACCAAGAGACCCAGTACTTC. It yields the protein CASRPGHQETQYF. The J gene is TRBJ2-5, the V gene TRBV28, with D perhaps given as TRBD1 or TRBD2 (5 bases each). The V gene lost 6 bases and the J gene lost 0 bases, with 8 bases spanning the gap. The V gene's germline CDR1 is MDHEN and CDR2 SYDVKM. This CDR3 region has 13 residues. Full variable domain (missing parts from reference TRBV28 and TRBJ2-5): DVKVTQSSRYLVKRTGEKVFLECVQDMDHENMFWYRQDPGLGLRLIYFSYDVKMKEKGDIPEGYSVSREKKERFSLILESASTNQTSMYLCASRPGHQETQYFGPGTRLLVL.

The DNA for the CDR3 is TGCGCCAGCAGCTTGGATCCAGTTAGCAATCAGCCCCAGCATTTT. Translation gives CASSLDPVSNQPQHF. V usage is TRBV5-1 and J usage is TRBJ1-5; D is ambiguous. There are 15 residues in the CDR3. Germline values: CDR1 SGHRS, CDR2 YFSETQ. Trimming removed 0 bases at V and 0 bases at J, with 7 bases between.

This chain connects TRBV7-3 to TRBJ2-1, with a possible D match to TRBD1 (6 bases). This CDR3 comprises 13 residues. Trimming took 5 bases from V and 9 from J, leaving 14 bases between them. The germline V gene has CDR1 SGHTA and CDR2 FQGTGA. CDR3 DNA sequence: TGTGCCAGCAGCAGGGACACCTGGACTGAGCAGTTCTTC. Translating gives CASSRDTWTEQFF.

The CDR3 DNA reads as TGTGCCAGTATGAGATTGGGGGAGGACCCCTACAATGAGCAGTTCTTC. Amino acid sequence: CASMRLGEDPYNEQFF. This chain joins TRBV19 and TRBJ2-1; tentatively, D is TRBD2 (6 bases). CDR1 LNHDA and CDR2 SQIVND come from the germline V gene (reference sequence). This CDR3 has 16 amino acids. Trimming shortened V by 7 bases and J by 2 bases, and 18 bases separated the two germline ends. Full variable domain (remainder filled in from reference TRBV19 and TRBJ2-1): DGGITQSPKYLFRKEGQNVTLSCEQNLNHDAMYWYRQDPGQGLRLIYYSQIVNDFQKGDIAEGYSVSREKKESFPLTVTSAQKNPTAFYLCASMRLGEDPYNEQFFGPGTRLTVL.

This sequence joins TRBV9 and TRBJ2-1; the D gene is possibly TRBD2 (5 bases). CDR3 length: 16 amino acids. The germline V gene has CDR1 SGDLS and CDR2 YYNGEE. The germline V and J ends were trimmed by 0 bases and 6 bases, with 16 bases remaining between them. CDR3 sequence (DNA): TGTGCCAGCAGCGTAGGAGCGGCTCTAGCAGCCAATGAGCAGTTCTTC. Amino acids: CASSVGAALAANEQFF.

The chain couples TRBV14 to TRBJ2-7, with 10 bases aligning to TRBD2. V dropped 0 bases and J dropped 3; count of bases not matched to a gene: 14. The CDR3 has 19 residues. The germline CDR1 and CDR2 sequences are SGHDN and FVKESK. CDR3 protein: CASSQDASLAGVFGYEQYF. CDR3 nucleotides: TGTGCCAGCAGCCAAGATGCTAGTCTAGCGGGGGTATTCGGCTACGAGCAGTACTTC.

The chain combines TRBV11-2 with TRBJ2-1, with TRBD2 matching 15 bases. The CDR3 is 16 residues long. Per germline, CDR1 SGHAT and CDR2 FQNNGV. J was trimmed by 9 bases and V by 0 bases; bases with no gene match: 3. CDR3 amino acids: CASSLEGLAGGGEQFF. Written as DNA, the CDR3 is TGTGCCAGCAGCTTAGAGGGACTAGCGGGAGGAGGTGAGCAGTTCTTC.

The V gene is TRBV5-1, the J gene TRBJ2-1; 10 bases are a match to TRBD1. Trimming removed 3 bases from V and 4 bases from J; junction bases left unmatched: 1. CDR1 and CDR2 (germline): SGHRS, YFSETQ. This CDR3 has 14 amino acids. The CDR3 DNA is TGCGCCAGCAGCTGGACAGGGGGATACAATGAGCAGTTCTTC. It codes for CASSWTGGYNEQFF.

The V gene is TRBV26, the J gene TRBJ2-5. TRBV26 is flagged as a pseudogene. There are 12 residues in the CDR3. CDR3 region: CASSRTYGTQYF. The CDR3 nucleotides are TGTGCCAGCAGTCGGACGTACGGGACCCAGTACTTC.

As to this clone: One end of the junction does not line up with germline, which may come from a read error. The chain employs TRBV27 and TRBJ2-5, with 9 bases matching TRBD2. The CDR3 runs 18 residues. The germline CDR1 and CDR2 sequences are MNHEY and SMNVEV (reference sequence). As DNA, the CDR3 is TGTGCCAGCAGTTTCCTACTGGGCGGGAGGGCCTACCATGAGACCCAGTACTTC. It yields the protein CASSFLLGGRAYHETQYF.

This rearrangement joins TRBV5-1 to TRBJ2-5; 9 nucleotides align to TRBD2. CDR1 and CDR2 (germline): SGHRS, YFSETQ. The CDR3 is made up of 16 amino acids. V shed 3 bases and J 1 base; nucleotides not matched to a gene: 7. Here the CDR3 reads CASSSLRGGSQETQYF. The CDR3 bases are TGCGCCAGCAGCTCGTTGCGGGGGGGCTCCCAAGAGACCCAGTACTTC.

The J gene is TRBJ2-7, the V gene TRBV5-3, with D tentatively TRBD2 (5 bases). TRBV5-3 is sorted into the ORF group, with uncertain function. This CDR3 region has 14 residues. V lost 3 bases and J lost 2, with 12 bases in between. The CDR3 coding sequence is TGTGCCAGAAGCTCGGGGAAAGCCACCTACGAGCAGTACTTC. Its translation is CARSSGKATYEQYF.

This chain's CDR3 is CAVRGQLRYEQYF. The CDR3, as DNA: TGTGCCGTCCGGGGCCAGTTGAGGTACGAGCAGTACTTC. J is TRBJ2-7 and V is TRBV27; D might be TRBD1 or TRBD2, each matching 5 bases. In germline, CDR1 is MNHEY, CDR2 SMNVEV (reference sequence). The CDR3 contains 13 residues. V dropped 11 bases and J dropped 4 bases, with 18 bases sitting between them.

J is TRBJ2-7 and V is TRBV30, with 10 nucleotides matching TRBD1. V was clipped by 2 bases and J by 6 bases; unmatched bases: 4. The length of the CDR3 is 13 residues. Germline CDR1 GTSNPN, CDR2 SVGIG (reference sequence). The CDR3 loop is CAWSRQGAGEQYF. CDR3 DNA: TGTGCCTGGAGTCGACAGGGGGCGGGCGAGCAGTACTTC.

CDR3 region: CASKGPNTEAFF. CDR3 DNA sequence: TGTGCCAGCAAGGGCCCCAACACTGAAGCTTTCTTT. V and J are TRBV27 and TRBJ1-1; no clear D. V was cut by 7 bases and J by 2 bases, with 8 bases left in between. This CDR3 has 12 amino acids. Germline CDR1 MNHEY, CDR2 SMNVEV (reference sequence).

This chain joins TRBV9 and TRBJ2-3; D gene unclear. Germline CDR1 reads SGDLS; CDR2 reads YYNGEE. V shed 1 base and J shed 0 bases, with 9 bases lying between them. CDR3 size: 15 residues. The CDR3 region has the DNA TGTGCCAGCAGCGTATCGGCCTCTAGCACAGATACGCAGTATTTT. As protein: CASSVSASSTDTQYF.

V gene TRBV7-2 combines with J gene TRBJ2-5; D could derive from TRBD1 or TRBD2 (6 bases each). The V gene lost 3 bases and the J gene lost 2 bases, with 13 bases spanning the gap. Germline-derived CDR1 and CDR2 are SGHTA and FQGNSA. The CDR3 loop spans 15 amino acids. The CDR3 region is CASSLGGGWQETQYF. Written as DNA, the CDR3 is TGTGCCAGCAGCTTGGGGGGCGGGTGGCAAGAGACCCAGTACTTC.

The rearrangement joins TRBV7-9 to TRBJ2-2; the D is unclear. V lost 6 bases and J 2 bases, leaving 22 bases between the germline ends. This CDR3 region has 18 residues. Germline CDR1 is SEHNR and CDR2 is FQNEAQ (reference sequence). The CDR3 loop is CASSPPVRNRINTGELFF. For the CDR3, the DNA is TGTGCCAGCAGTCCTCCTGTAAGGAACCGAATAAACACCGGGGAGCTGTTTTTT.

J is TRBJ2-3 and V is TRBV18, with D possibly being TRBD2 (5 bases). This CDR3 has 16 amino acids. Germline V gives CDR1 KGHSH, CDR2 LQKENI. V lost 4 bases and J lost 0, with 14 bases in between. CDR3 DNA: TGTGCCAGCTCACGGGGTGCCGGGAAGAGCACAGATACGCAGTATTTT. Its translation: CASSRGAGKSTDTQYF.

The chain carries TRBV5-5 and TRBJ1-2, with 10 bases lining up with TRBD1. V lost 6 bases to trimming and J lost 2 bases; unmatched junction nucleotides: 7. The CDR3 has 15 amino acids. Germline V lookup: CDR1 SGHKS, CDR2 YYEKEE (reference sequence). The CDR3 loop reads CASNLRDRGNYGYTF. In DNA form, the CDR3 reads TGTGCCAGCAACCTCCGGGACAGGGGAAACTATGGCTACACCTTC.